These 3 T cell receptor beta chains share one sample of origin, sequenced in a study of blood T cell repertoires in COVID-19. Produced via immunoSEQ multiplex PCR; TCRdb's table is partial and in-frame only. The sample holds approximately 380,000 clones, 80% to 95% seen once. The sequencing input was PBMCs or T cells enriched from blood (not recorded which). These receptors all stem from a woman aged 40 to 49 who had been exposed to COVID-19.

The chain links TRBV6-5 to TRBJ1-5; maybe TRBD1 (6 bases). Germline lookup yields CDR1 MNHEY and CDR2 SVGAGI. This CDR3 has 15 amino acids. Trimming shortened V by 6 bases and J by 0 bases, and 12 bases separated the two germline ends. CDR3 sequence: CASSVTGSSNQPQHF. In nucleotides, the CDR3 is TGTGCCAGCAGCGTTACAGGGAGTAGCAATCAGCCCCAGCATTTT.

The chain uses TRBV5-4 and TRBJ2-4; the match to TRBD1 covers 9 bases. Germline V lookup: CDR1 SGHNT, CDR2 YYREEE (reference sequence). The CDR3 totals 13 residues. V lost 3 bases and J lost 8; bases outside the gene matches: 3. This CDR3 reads CASSWTGEDIQYF. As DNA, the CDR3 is TGTGCCAGCAGCTGGACAGGGGAGGACATTCAGTACTTC.

CDR3 nucleotides: TGTGCCAGCAGTTACGGCAGGGCCACCGGGGAGCTGTTTTTT. It translates to CASSYGRATGELFF. V is TRBV6-5 and J is TRBJ2-2, with D possibly being TRBD1 (5 bases). The V end was cut by 2 bases, the J end by 4 bases, with 8 bases between. CDR1 and CDR2 from the germline V gene are MNHEY and SVGAGI. CDR3 size: 14 residues.